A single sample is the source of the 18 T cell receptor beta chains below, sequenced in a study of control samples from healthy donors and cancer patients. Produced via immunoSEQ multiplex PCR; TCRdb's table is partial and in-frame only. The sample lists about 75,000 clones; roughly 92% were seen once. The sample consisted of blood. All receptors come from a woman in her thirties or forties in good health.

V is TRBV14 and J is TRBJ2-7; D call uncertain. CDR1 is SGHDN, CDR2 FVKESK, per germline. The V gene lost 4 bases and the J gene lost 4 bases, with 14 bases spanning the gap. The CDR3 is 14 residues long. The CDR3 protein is CASSLSGTSYEQYF. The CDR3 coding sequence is TGTGCCAGCAGCCTTTCAGGTACTTCATACGAGCAGTACTTC.

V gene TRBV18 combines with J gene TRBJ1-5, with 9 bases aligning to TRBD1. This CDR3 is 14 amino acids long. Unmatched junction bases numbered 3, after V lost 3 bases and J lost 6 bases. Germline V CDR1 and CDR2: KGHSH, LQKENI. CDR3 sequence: CASSPGQGSQPQHF. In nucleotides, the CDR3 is TGTGCCAGCTCACCGGGACAGGGCAGTCAGCCCCAGCATTTT.

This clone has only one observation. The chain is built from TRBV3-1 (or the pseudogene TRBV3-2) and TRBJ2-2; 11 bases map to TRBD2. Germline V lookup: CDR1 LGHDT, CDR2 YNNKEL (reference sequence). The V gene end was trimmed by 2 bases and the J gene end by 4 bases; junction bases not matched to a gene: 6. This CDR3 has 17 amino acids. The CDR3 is CASSQNFLAGGTGELFF. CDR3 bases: TGTGCCAGCAGCCAAAATTTCCTAGCGGGGGGCACCGGGGAGCTGTTTTTT.

The CDR3 here is CASGERGWETQYF. The DNA for the CDR3 is TGTGCCAGCGGGGAGCGGGGCTGGGAGACCCAGTACTTC. The genes are TRBV5-5 and TRBJ2-5; TRBD2 matches 7 bases. J gave up 5 bases and V 7 bases, and 8 bases lay outside the gene matches. The CDR3 covers 13 residues. The germline CDR1 and CDR2 sequences are SGHKS and YYEKEE (reference sequence).

CDR3 loop: CASSFNGQAYEQYF. CDR3 nucleotides: TGTGCCAGCAGTTTTAACGGACAGGCCTACGAGCAGTACTTC. J is TRBJ2-7 and V is TRBV27; 7 bases line up with TRBD1. Germline V CDR1 and CDR2: MNHEY, SMNVEV (reference sequence). Trimming took 3 bases from V and 2 from J; bases not matched to a gene: 4. The CDR3 totals 14 residues.

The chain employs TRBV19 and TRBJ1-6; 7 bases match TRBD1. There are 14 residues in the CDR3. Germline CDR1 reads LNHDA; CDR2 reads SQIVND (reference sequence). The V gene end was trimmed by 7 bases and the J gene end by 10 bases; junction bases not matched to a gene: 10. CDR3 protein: CASTPTGKGSPLHF. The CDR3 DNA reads TGTGCCAGTACCCCGACAGGGAAAGGGTCACCCCTCCACTTT. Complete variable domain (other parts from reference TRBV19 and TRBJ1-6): DGGITQSPKYLFRKEGQNVTLSCEQNLNHDAMYWYRQDPGQGLRLIYYSQIVNDFQKGDIAEGYSVSREKKESFPLTVTSAQKNPTAFYLCASTPTGKGSPLHFGNGTRLTVT.

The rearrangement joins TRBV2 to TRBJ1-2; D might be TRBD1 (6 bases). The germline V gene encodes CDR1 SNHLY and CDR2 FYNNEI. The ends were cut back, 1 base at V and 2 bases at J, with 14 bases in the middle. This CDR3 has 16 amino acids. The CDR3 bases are TGTGCCAGCAGTGAAGGACAGGCCCATTTGAACTATGGCTACACCTTC. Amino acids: CASSEGQAHLNYGYTF.

CDR3 coding DNA: TGCGCCAGCAGCGGGGACAGTTACAATGAGCAGTTCTTC. It encodes CASSGDSYNEQFF. The chain combines TRBV5-1 with TRBJ2-1; 7 bases agree with TRBD1. The CDR3 runs to 13 residues. CDR1 SGHRS and CDR2 YFSETQ come from the germline V gene. V lost 4 bases to trimming and J lost 4 bases; unmatched junction nucleotides: 2.

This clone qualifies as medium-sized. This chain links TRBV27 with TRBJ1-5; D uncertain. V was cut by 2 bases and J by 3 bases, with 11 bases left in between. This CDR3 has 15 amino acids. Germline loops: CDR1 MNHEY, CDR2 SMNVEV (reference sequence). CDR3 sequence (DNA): TGTGCCAGCAGTTTAGCGCGGTTTGACAATCAGCCCCAGCATTTT. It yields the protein CASSLARFDNQPQHF.

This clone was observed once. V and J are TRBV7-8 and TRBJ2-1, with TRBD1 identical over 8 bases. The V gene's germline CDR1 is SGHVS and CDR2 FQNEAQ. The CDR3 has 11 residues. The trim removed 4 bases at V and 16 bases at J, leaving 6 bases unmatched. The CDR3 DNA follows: TGTGCCAGCAGCTATCAGGACAGGGAATTCTTC. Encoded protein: CASSYQDREFF.

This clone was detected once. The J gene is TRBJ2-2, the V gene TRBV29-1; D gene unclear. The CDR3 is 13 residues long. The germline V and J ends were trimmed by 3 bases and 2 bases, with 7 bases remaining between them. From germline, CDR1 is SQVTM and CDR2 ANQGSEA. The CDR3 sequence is CSVEVANTGELFF. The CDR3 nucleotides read TGCAGCGTTGAGGTGGCCAACACCGGGGAGCTGTTTTTT.

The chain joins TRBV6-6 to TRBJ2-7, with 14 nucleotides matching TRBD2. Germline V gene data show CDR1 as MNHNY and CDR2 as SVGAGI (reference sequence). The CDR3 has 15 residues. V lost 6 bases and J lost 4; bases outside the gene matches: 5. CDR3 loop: CASSPGLAGVYEQYF. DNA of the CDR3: TGTGCCAGCAGCCCGGGACTAGCGGGAGTGTACGAGCAGTACTTC.

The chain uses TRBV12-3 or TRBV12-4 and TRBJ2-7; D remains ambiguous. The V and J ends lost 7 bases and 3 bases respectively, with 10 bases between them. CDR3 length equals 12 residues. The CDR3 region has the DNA TGTGCCAGCACTACTACCCTCTACGAGCAGTACTTC. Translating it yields CASTTTLYEQYF.

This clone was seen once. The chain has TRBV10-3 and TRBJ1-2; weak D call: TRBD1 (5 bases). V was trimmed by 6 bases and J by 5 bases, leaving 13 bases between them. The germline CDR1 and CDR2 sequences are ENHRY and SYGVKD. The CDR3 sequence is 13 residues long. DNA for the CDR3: TGTGCCATCAGCCCCAGGGAGGAGTATGGCTACACCTTC. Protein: CAISPREEYGYTF.

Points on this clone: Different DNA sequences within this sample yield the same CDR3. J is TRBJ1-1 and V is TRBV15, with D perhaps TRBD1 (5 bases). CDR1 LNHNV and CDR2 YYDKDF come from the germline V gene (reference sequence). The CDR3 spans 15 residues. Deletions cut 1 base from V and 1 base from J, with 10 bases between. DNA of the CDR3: TGTGCCACCAGCAGAGTCGCCCAGGGGAACACTGAAGCTTTCTTT. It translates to CATSRVAQGNTEAFF.

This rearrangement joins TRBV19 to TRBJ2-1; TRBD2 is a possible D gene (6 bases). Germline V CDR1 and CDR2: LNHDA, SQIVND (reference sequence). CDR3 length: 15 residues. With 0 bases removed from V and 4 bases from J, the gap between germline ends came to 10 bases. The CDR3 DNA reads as TGTGCCAGTAGTATAGAGGGAGGCAGATACAATGAGCAGTTCTTC. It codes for CASSIEGGRYNEQFF.

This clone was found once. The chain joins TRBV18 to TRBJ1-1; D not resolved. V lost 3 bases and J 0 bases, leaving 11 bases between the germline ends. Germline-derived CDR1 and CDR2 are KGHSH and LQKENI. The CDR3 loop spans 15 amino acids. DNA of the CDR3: TGTGCCAGCTCACCCAGCGGACTTTTGAACACTGAAGCTTTCTTT. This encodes CASSPSGLLNTEAFF. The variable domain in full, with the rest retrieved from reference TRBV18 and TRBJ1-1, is NAGVMQNPRHLVRRRGQEARLRCSPMKGHSHVYWYRQLPEEGLKFMVYLQKENIIDESGMPKERFSAEFPKEGPSILRIQQVVRGDSAAYFCASSPSGLLNTEAFFGQGTRLTVV.

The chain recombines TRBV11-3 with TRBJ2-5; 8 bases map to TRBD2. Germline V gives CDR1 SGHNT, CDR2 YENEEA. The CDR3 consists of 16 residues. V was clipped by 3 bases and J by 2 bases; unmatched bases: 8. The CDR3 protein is CASSFLCGGRQETQYF. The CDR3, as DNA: TGTGCCAGCAGCTTCCTTTGCGGGGGGCGGCAAGAGACCCAGTACTTC.